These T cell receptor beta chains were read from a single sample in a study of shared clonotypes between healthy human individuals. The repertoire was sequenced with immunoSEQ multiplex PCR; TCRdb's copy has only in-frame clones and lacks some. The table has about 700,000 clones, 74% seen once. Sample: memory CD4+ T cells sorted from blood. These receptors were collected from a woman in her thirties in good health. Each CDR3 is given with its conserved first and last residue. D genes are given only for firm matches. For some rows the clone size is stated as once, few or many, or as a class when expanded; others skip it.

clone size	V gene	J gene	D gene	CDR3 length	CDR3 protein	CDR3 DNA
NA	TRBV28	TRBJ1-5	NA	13	CASSLTGGQPQHF	TGTGCCAGCAGTCTGACAGGTGGTCAGCCCCAGCATTTT
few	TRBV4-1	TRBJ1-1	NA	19	CASSQGGTWGAKANTEAFF	TGCGCCAGCAGCCAAGGTGGGACTTGGGGAGCGAAGGCGAACACTGAAGCTTTCTTT
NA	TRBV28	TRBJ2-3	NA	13	CASIGGAGDTQYF	TGTGCCAGTATCGGGGGTGCGGGAGATACGCAGTATTTT
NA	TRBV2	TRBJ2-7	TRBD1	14	CASSRDRGHYEQYF	TGTGCCAGCAGTCGGGACAGGGGGCACTACGAGCAGTACTTC
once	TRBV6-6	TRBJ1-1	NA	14	CASQQRGIRPEAFF	TGTGCCAGCCAACAAAGGGGGATCAGACCTGAAGCTTTCTTT
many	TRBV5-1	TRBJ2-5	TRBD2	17	CASSVIFLAGGGETQYF	TGCGCCAGCAGCGTTATCTTTCTAGCGGGAGGTGGGGAGACCCAGTACTTC
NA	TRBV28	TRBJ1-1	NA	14	CASRFREVWTEAFF	TGTGCCAGCAGGTTCAGGGAAGTGTGGACTGAAGCTTTCTTT
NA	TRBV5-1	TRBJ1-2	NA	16	CASSETTRQADGGYTF	TGCGCCAGCAGCGAAACCACCCGACAGGCCGACGGGGGCTACACCTTC
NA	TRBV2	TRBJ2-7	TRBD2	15	CASSEGLAGVYEQYF	TGTGCCAGCAGTGAAGGGCTAGCGGGAGTCTACGAGCAGTACTTC
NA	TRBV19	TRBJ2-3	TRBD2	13	CASHSGSTDTQYF	TGTGCCAGTCATAGCGGGAGCACAGATACGCAGTATTTT
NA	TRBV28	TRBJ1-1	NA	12	CASRATNTEAFF	TGTGCCAGCAGGGCAACGAACACTGAAGCTTTCTTT
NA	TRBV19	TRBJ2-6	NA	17	CASSSTGLPSGANVLTF	TGTGCCAGTAGTTCTACAGGTCTCCCTTCTGGGGCCAACGTCCTGACTTTC
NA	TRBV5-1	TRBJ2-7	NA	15	CASSPLGGESYEQYF	TGCGCCAGCAGCCCTCTTGGGGGAGAATCCTACGAGCAGTACTTC
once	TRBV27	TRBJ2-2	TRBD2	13	CASRSGRTGELFF	TGTGCCAGCAGGAGCGGGAGAACAGGGGAGCTGTTTTTT
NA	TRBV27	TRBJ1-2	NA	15	CASSFSAGRLSGYTF	TGTGCCAGCAGTTTTTCCGCAGGGAGGTTGAGCGGCTACACCTTC
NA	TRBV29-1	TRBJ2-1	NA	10	CSVAGSKQFF	TGCAGCGTTGCTGGGTCCAAGCAGTTCTTC
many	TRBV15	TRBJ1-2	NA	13	CATSRDLQGGYTF	TGTGCCACCAGCAGAGACCTTCAGGGAGGCTACACCTTC
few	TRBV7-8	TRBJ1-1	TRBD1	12	CASSFGDSEAFF	TGTGCCAGCAGCTTCGGGGACAGCGAAGCTTTCTTT
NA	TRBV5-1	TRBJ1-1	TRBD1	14	CASRQDRGIFEAFF	TGCGCCAGCAGGCAAGACAGGGGGATTTTCGAAGCTTTCTTT
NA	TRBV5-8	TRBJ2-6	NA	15	CASSWRNSGANVLTF	TGTGCCAGCAGTTGGCGGAACTCTGGGGCCAACGTCCTGACTTTC
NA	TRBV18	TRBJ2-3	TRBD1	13	CASSPDREHTQYF	TGTGCCAGCTCACCAGACAGGGAACATACGCAGTATTTT
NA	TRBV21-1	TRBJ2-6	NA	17	CASSSRDRGSGANVLTF	TGTGCCAGCAGCTCCCGGGACAGAGGGTCCGGGGCCAACGTCCTGACTTTC
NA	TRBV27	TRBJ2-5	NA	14	CASSLLSGSGTQYF	TGTGCCAGCAGTTTACTGAGTGGGAGTGGGACCCAGTACTTC
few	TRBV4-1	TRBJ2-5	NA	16	CASSPAPSQAGETQYF	TGCGCCAGCAGCCCCGCCCCTTCCCAGGCAGGAGAGACCCAGTACTTC
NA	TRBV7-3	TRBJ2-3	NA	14	CASSEMGGTDTQYF	TGTGCCAGCAGCGAGATGGGGGGCACAGATACGCAGTATTTT
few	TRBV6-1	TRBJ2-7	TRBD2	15	CASSSLAGVSYEQYF	TGTGCCAGCAGTAGCCTAGCGGGAGTCTCCTACGAGCAGTACTTC
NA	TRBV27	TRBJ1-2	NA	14	CASSLSHTNYGYTF	TGTGCCAGCAGCTTAAGCCATACTAACTATGGCTACACCTTC
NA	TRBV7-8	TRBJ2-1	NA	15	CASSYTGLLGNEQFF	TGTGCCAGCAGCTACACAGGCCTCCTGGGCAATGAGCAGTTCTTC
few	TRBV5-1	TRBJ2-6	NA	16	CASSLSFVSGANVLTF	TGCGCCAGCAGCTTGTCCTTTGTCTCTGGGGCCAACGTCCTGACTTTC
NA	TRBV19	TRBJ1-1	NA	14	CASFPAGPNTEAFF	TGTGCCAGTTTTCCCGCGGGGCCGAACACTGAAGCTTTCTTT
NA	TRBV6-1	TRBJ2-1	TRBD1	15	CASSEGVGQANEQFF	TGTGCCAGCAGTGAAGGGGTAGGACAGGCCAATGAGCAGTTCTTC
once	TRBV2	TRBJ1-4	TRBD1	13	CASKRDRDEKLFF	TGTGCCAGCAAAAGGGACAGGGATGAAAAACTGTTTTTT
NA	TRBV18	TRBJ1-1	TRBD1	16	CASSPNRQGVGTEAFF	TGTGCCAGCTCACCAAACCGACAGGGGGTTGGCACTGAAGCTTTCTTT
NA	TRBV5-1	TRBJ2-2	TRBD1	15	CASSFGTANTGELFF	TGCGCCAGCAGCTTCGGGACAGCGAACACCGGGGAGCTGTTTTTT
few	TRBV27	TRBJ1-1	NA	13	CASSLRGYTEAFF	TGTGCCAGCAGTTTAAGGGGTTACACTGAAGCTTTCTTT
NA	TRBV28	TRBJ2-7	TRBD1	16	CASSPTLGQGSLEQYF	TGTGCCAGCAGTCCAACCCTAGGACAGGGATCCCTCGAGCAGTACTTC
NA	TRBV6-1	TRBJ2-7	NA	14	CASSEQGQSYEQYF	TGTGCCAGCAGTGAACAGGGCCAATCTTACGAGCAGTACTTC
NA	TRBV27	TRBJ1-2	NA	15	CASTKAGFRNYGYTF	TGTGCCAGCACCAAGGCTGGGTTCCGTAACTATGGCTACACCTTC
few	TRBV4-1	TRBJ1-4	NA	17	CASSQDKWAGVGEKLFF	TGCGCCAGCAGCCAAGATAAATGGGCAGGGGTAGGTGAAAAACTGTTTTTT
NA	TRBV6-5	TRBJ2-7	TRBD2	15	CASSYSIAGGREQYF	TGTGCCAGCAGTTACTCGATAGCGGGAGGTAGAGAGCAGTACTTC
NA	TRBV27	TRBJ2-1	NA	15	CASSLGLDSYNEQFF	TGTGCCAGCAGTTTAGGACTCGACTCCTACAATGAGCAGTTCTTC
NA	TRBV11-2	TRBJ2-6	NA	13	CASSSTGANVLTF	TGTGCCAGCAGCTCCACTGGGGCCAACGTCCTGACTTTC
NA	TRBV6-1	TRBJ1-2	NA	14	CASRGQGRSYGYTF	TGTGCCAGCAGGGGCCAGGGGAGAAGCTATGGCTACACCTTC
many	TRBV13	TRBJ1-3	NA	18	CASSPIGGQPISGNTIYF	TGTGCCAGCAGCCCCATAGGGGGGCAACCCATCTCTGGAAACACCATATATTTT
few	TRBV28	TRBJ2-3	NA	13	CASLGDSTDTQYF	TGTGCCAGCCTCGGGGATAGCACAGATACGCAGTATTTT
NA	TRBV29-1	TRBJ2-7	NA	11	CSVEVFYEQYF	TGCAGCGTTGAGGTTTTCTACGAGCAGTACTTC
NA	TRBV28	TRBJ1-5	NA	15	CASSSGTLSNQPQHF	TGTGCCAGCAGTTCCGGGACACTTAGCAATCAGCCCCAGCATTTT
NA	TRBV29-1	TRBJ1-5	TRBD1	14	CSVTGTGPYQPQHF	TGCAGCGTTACCGGGACAGGGCCCTATCAGCCCCAGCATTTT
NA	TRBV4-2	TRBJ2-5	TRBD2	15	CASSSETSGTETQYF	TGTGCCAGCAGCTCCGAGACTAGCGGGACGGAGACCCAGTACTTC
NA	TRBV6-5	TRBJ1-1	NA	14	CASSSSGANTEAFF	TGTGCCAGCAGCTCCTCGGGTGCGAACACTGAAGCTTTCTTT
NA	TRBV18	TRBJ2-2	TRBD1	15	CASSARQGPTGELFF	TGTGCCAGCTCAGCACGACAGGGGCCCACCGGGGAGCTGTTTTTT
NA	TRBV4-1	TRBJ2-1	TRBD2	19	CASSQRRTGTTNLRNEQFF	TGCGCCAGCAGCCAAAGGCGGACTGGGACTACCAACTTAAGGAATGAGCAGTTCTTC
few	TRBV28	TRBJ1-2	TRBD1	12	CAFGQGNYGYTF	TGTGCCTTCGGACAGGGGAACTATGGCTACACCTTC
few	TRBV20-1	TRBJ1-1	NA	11	CRIQVNTEAFF	TGCAGGATACAGGTGAACACTGAAGCTTTCTTT
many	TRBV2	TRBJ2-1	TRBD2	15	CASRRLGTSDNEQFF	TGTGCCAGCAGGCGACTAGGGACTAGCGACAATGAGCAGTTCTTC